The rows below give T cell receptor beta chains drawn from one sample of a study of T cells after posttransplantation cyclophosphamide. Assay: immunoSEQ multiplex PCR; the TCRdb copy retains only in-frame clones and omits some. Altogether about 41,000 clones were found in the sample, and no singletons occur. The source material was PBMCs. All receptors derive from a man aged 25 to 40 in good health and a related stem cell transplant donor. Each CDR3 is given with its conserved first and last residue. The D gene is left open where the match is weak. Expanded clones get a size class; other rows say once, few or many, or leave the size out.

d_call	v_call	clone_size	cdr3_length	j_call	cdr3_aa	cdr3_nt
-	TRBV7-8	many	16	TRBJ1-5	CASSLARIGGNQPQHF	TGTGCCAGCAGCTTAGCGCGTATAGGGGGCAATCAGCCCCAGCATTTT
TRBD1	TRBV28	many	11	TRBJ2-1	CATATGNEQFF	TGTGCCACCGCGACAGGGAATGAGCAGTTCTTC
TRBD1	TRBV28	-	13	TRBJ1-2	CASSPDRWHGYTF	TGTGCCAGCAGCCCGGACAGGTGGCATGGCTACACCTTC
-	TRBV5-1	-	16	TRBJ2-3	CASSLHRAGGTDTQYF	TGCGCCAGCAGCCTCCACAGGGCGGGGGGCACAGATACGCAGTATTTT
TRBD1	TRBV29-1	-	13	TRBJ2-7	CSVEGTGTYEQYF	TGCAGCGTTGAAGGGACAGGGACCTACGAGCAGTACTTC
-	TRBV19	many	14	TRBJ2-5	CASTQSLRGETQYF	TGTGCCAGTACTCAATCCTTAAGAGGGGAGACCCAGTACTTC
TRBD1	TRBV9	-	16	TRBJ2-3	CASSARDRSSTDTQYF	TGTGCCAGCAGCGCCCGGGACAGGAGTAGCACAGATACGCAGTATTTT
TRBD2	TRBV12-3/TRBV12-4	many	15	TRBJ2-7	CASSLPRGAEGEQYF	TGTGCCAGCAGTCTCCCGCGGGGGGCTGAGGGCGAGCAGTACTTC
-	TRBV19	many	18	TRBJ2-1	CASSIARGGLRSYNEQFF	TGTGCCAGTAGTATAGCCCGTGGTGGGCTTCGCTCCTACAATGAGCAGTTCTTC
TRBD1	TRBV19	many	14	TRBJ2-1	CASSPRTGYNEQFF	TGTGCCAGTAGTCCCCGGACAGGGTACAATGAGCAGTTCTTC
-	TRBV7-9	many	13	TRBJ2-1	CASTRRDYNEQFF	TGTGCCAGCACCCGGCGGGATTACAATGAGCAGTTCTTC
TRBD2	TRBV7-6	few	16	TRBJ2-7	CASSSWGSGGSYEQYF	TGTGCCAGCAGCTCCTGGGGGAGCGGGGGTTCCTACGAGCAGTACTTC
TRBD1	TRBV11-2	many	17	TRBJ1-1	CASSADRALPLNTEAFF	TGTGCCAGCAGCGCGGACAGGGCTCTCCCTCTGAACACTGAAGCTTTCTTT
TRBD1	TRBV9	many	17	TRBJ2-3	CASSVTMTGGSTDTQYF	TGTGCCAGCAGCGTTACGATGACAGGGGGCAGCACAGATACGCAGTATTTT
TRBD1	TRBV12-5	many	15	TRBJ2-2	CASGRGQGGTGELFF	TGTGCTAGTGGCCGAGGACAGGGAGGCACCGGGGAGCTGTTTTTT
TRBD1	TRBV5-1	many	13	TRBJ2-7	CASSSRGLNEQYF	TGCGCCAGCAGCTCCAGGGGGCTCAACGAGCAGTACTTC
TRBD1	TRBV9	-	15	TRBJ2-5	CASSIATGGEETQYF	TGTGCCAGCAGCATAGCTACAGGGGGCGAGGAGACCCAGTACTTC
TRBD1	TRBV18	many	16	TRBJ2-7	CASSPPVRTGQYEQYF	TGTGCCAGCTCACCACCGGTTCGGACAGGTCAATACGAGCAGTACTTC
TRBD2	TRBV19	many	14	TRBJ2-4	CASNDERGKNIQYF	TGTGCCAGTAACGACGAGCGGGGCAAAAACATTCAGTACTTC
TRBD1	TRBV6-1	many	17	TRBJ1-3	CASSEASPTGAGNTIYF	TGTGCCAGCAGTGAAGCGTCCCCGACAGGGGCTGGAAACACCATATATTTT
TRBD1	TRBV7-3	few	14	TRBJ1-6	CASSQGQGNSPLHF	TGTGCCAGCAGCCAAGGACAGGGAAATTCACCCCTCCACTTT
TRBD2	TRBV11-2	many	15	TRBJ2-7	CASSLPQRGRYEQYF	TGTGCCAGCAGCTTACCCCAGCGGGGGAGATACGAGCAGTACTTC
TRBD1	TRBV28	many	15	TRBJ1-2	CASSSSRQGADGYTF	TGTGCCAGCAGTTCATCCCGACAGGGGGCTGATGGCTACACCTTC
-	TRBV6-1	many	12	TRBJ1-1	CASTMTRTEAFF	TGTGCCAGCACCATGACTAGAACTGAAGCTTTCTTT
-	TRBV5-1	many	14	TRBJ1-6	CASSPEGVGSPLHF	TGCGCCAGCAGCCCGGAAGGGGTGGGATCACCCCTCCACTTT
-	TRBV19	many	15	TRBJ2-2	CASSDPRAVTGELFF	TGTGCCAGTAGCGATCCCAGGGCGGTCACCGGGGAGCTGTTTTTT
-	TRBV18	many	15	TRBJ2-7	CASSGGRSSSYEQYF	TGTGCCAGCTCAGGTGGCAGGTCGAGCTCCTACGAGCAGTACTTC
-	TRBV7-3	many	17	TRBJ1-1	CASSLAHGGFMNTEAFF	TGTGCCAGCAGCTTAGCCCACGGGGGTTTTATGAACACTGAAGCTTTCTTT
TRBD1	TRBV19	many	15	TRBJ1-6	CASSVQGADNSPLHF	TGTGCCAGTAGCGTACAGGGGGCCGATAATTCACCCCTCCACTTT
TRBD1	TRBV12-3/TRBV12-4	many	14	TRBJ2-1	CASSTPGGKNEQFF	TGTGCCAGCAGTACTCCAGGGGGAAAGAATGAGCAGTTCTTC
TRBD2	TRBV7-2	few	15	TRBJ2-5	CASSLVPSGGETQYF	TGTGCCAGCAGCTTAGTTCCTAGCGGCGGGGAGACCCAGTACTTC
-	TRBV13	many	15	TRBJ2-1	CASRRDSRAYNEQFF	TGTGCCAGCAGGCGGGACTCGAGGGCTTACAATGAGCAGTTCTTC
TRBD1	TRBV6-5	many	15	TRBJ1-3	CASSSSGQGGNTIYF	TGTGCCAGCAGTTCGTCGGGACAGGGGGGAAACACCATATATTTT
TRBD2	TRBV24-1	many	14	TRBJ2-1	CATARAGASNEQFF	TGTGCCACCGCCAGAGCGGGGGCCAGCAATGAGCAGTTCTTC
-	TRBV9	-	17	TRBJ2-3	CASSVDAWTSSTDTQYF	TGTGCCAGCAGCGTAGATGCCTGGACAAGTAGCACAGATACGCAGTATTTT
-	TRBV7-9	few	12	TRBJ2-5	CASSLNSETQYF	TGTGCCAGCAGCTTAAATTCGGAGACCCAGTACTTC
TRBD1	TRBV4-2	many	20	TRBJ2-6	CASSQDPPGQGARGANVLTF	TGTGCCAGCAGCCAAGATCCCCCGGGACAGGGGGCGAGAGGGGCCAACGTCCTGACTTTC
-	TRBV7-9	many	14	TRBJ1-5	CASSLEGGNQPQHF	TGTGCCAGCAGCTTGGAAGGGGGCAATCAGCCCCAGCATTTT
TRBD2	TRBV19	many	15	TRBJ2-7	CASSRSGGTRYEQYF	TGTGCCAGTAGTAGGTCCGGGGGGACCCGCTACGAGCAGTACTTC
TRBD1	TRBV7-9	many	17	TRBJ1-4	CASSPGQGLPTNEKLFF	TGTGCCAGCAGCCCGGGACAGGGGTTGCCAACTAATGAAAAACTGTTTTTT
TRBD1	TRBV5-1	few	14	TRBJ2-5	CASSWTGGSETQYF	TGCGCCAGCAGCTGGACAGGGGGCAGTGAGACCCAGTACTTC
TRBD2	TRBV4-3	many	14	TRBJ2-1	CASSQDPSGNEQFF	TGCGCCAGCAGCCAAGATCCTAGCGGCAATGAGCAGTTCTTC
-	TRBV5-4	many	14	TRBJ2-5	CASRPDWYQETQYF	TGTGCCAGCAGGCCCGACTGGTACCAAGAGACCCAGTACTTC
TRBD1	TRBV6-6	many	14	TRBJ1-3	CASSGTGTGNPIYF	TGTGCCAGCAGTGGGACAGGGACTGGAAACCCCATATATTTT
-	TRBV6-5	many	12	TRBJ1-1	CASRAGTSEAFF	TGTGCCAGCCGGGCCGGGACTTCTGAAGCTTTCTTT
TRBD2	TRBV9	-	18	TRBJ2-7	CASSPTASGGPWVYEQYF	TGTGCCAGCAGCCCGACGGCTAGCGGGGGACCTTGGGTCTACGAGCAGTACTTC
TRBD2	TRBV10-1	many	15	TRBJ2-1	CASSDQAGGHNEQFF	TGCGCCAGCAGTGATCAAGCGGGGGGCCACAATGAGCAGTTCTTC
-	TRBV6-1	many	14	TRBJ1-5	CASSERGSDQPQHF	TGTGCCAGCAGTGAGAGAGGGTCGGATCAGCCCCAGCATTTT
-	TRBV5-4	few	16	TRBJ1-2	CASSLASGGGYYGYTF	TGTGCCAGCAGCTTGGCCTCGGGGGGCGGGTACTATGGCTACACCTTC
TRBD1	TRBV4-1	few	15	TRBJ1-5	CASSLGQGVDQPQHF	TGCGCCAGCAGCCTTGGACAGGGGGTGGACCAGCCCCAGCATTTT
-	TRBV5-1	many	15	TRBJ1-3	CASAETGGSGNTIYF	TGCGCCTCCGCGGAGACAGGAGGCTCTGGAAACACCATATATTTT
TRBD1	TRBV10-3	many	15	TRBJ1-1	CAISVVSGQGTEAFF	TGTGCCATCAGTGTTGTTTCCGGACAGGGAACTGAAGCTTTCTTT
-	TRBV12-3/TRBV12-4	many	16	TRBJ2-1	CASSINREGAYNEQFF	TGTGCCAGCAGTATCAACAGGGAGGGGGCTTACAATGAGCAGTTCTTC
-	TRBV7-2	-	16	TRBJ1-5	CASSLEGWVGNQPQHF	TGTGCCAGCAGCTTAGAGGGCTGGGTGGGCAATCAGCCCCAGCATTTT
-	TRBV2	many	15	TRBJ1-2	CASSEIRQVVGGYTF	TGTGCCAGCAGTGAAATCCGACAGGTCGTCGGTGGCTACACCTTC
TRBD1	TRBV9	few	13	TRBJ1-2	CASSGTGDYGYTF	TGTGCCAGCAGCGGGACAGGAGACTATGGCTACACCTTC
-	TRBV7-9	many	16	TRBJ1-5	CASSLDGALSNQPQHF	TGTGCCAGCAGCTTAGATGGGGCATTGAGCAATCAGCCCCAGCATTTT